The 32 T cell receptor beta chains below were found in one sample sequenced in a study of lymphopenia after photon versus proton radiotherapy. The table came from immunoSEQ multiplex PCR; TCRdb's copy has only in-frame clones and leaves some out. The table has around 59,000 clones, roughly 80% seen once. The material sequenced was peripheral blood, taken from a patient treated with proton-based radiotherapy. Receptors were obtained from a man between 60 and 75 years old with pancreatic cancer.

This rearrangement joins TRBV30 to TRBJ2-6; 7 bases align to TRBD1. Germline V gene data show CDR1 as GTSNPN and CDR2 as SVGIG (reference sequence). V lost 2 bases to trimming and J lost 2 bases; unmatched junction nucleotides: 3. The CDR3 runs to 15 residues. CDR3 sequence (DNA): TGTGCCTGGAGTTACAGGGGAGCTGGGGCCAACGTCCTGACTTTC. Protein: CAWSYRGAGANVLTF.

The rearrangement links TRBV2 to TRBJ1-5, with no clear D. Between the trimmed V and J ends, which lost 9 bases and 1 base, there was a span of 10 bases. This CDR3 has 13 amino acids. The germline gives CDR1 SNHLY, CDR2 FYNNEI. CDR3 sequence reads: CASKGGSNQPQHF. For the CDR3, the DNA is TGTGCCAGTAAGGGAGGGAGCAATCAGCCCCAGCATTTT.

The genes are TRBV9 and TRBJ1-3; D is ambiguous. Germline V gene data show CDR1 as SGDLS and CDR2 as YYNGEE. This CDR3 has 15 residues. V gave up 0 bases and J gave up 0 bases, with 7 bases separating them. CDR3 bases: TGTGCCAGCAGCGTAGACCAGGTCTCTGGAAACACCATATATTTT. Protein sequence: CASSVDQVSGNTIYF.

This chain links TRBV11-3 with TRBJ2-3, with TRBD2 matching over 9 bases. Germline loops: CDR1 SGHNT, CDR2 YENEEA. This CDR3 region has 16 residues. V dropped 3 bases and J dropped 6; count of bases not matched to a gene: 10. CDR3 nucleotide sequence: TGTGCCAGCAGCTTGGAGGCGGGAGGGGGCCCGGATACGCAGTATTTT. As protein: CASSLEAGGGPDTQYF.

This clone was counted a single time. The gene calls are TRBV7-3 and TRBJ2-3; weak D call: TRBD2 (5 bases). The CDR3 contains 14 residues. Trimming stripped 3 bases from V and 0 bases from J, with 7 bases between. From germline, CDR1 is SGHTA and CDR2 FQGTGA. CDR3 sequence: CASSFGGSTDTQYF. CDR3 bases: TGTGCCAGCAGCTTCGGCGGGAGCACAGATACGCAGTATTTT.

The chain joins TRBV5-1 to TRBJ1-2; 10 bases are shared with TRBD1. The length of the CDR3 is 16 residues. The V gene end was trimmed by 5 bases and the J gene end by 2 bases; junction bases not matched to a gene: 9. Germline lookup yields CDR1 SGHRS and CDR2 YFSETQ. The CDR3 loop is CASRSEMTGGNYGYTF. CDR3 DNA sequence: TGCGCCAGCAGGAGCGAAATGACAGGGGGCAACTATGGCTACACCTTC.

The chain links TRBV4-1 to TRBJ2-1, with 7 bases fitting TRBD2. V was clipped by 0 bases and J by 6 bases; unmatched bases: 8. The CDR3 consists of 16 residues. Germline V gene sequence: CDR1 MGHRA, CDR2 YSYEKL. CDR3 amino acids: CASSQDWGGIGNEQFF. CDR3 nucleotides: TGCGCCAGCAGCCAAGATTGGGGAGGGATCGGCAATGAGCAGTTCTTC.

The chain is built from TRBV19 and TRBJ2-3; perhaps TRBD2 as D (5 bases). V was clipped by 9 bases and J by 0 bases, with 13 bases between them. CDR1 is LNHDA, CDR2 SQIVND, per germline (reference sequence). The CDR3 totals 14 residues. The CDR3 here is CASRRQSSTDTQYF. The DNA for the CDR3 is TGTGCCAGCCGGAGGCAGTCTAGCACAGATACGCAGTATTTT.

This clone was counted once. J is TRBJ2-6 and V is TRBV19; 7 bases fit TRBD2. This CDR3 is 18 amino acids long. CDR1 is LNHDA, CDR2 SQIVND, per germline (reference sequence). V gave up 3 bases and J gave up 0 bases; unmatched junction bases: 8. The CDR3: CASSILAGAVSGANVLTF. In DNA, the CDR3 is TGTGCCAGTAGTATTCTGGCGGGAGCTGTCTCTGGGGCCAACGTCCTGACTTTC. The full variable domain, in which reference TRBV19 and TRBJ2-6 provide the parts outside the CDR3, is DGGITQSPKYLFRKEGQNVTLSCEQNLNHDAMYWYRQDPGQGLRLIYYSQIVNDFQKGDIAEGYSVSREKKESFPLTVTSAQKNPTAFYLCASSILAGAVSGANVLTFGAGSRLTVL.

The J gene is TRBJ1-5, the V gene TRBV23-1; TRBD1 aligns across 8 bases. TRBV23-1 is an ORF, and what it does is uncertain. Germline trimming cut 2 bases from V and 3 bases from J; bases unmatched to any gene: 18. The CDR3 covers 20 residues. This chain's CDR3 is CASSQPDPRTGWAYNQPQHF. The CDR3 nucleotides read TGCGCCAGCAGTCAACCCGATCCCCGGACAGGGTGGGCCTACAATCAGCCCCAGCATTTT.

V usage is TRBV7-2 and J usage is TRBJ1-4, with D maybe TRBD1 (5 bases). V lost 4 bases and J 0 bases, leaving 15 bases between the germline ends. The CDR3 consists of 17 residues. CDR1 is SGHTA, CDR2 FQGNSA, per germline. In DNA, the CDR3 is TGTGCCAGCAGCTCAGTGGGGCAGGGAGCAACTAATGAAAAACTGTTTTTT. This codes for CASSSVGQGATNEKLFF.

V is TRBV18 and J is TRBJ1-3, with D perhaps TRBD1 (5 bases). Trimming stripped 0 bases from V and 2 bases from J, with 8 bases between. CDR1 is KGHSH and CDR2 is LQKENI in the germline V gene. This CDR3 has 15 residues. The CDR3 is CASSPPGRTGNTIYF. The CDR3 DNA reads TGTGCCAGCTCACCACCGGGACGGACTGGAAACACCATATATTTT.

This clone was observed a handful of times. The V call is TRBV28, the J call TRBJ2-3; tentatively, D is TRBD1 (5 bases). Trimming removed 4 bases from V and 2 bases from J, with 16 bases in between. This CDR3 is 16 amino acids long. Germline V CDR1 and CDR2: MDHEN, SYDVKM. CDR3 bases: TGTGCCAGCAGTTATCGGACACTTTATGACACAGATACGCAGTATTTT. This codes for CASSYRTLYDTDTQYF. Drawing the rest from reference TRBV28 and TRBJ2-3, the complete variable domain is DVKVTQSSRYLVKRTGEKVFLECVQDMDHENMFWYRQDPGLGLRLIYFSYDVKMKEKGDIPEGYSVSREKKERFSLILESASTNQTSMYLCASSYRTLYDTDTQYFGPGTRLTVL.

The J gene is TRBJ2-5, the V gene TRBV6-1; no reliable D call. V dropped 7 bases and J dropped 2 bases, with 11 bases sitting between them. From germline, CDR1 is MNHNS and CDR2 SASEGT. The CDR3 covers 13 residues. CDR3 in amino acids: CASTRLVQETQYF. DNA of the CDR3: TGTGCCAGCACCCGACTGGTACAAGAGACCCAGTACTTC.

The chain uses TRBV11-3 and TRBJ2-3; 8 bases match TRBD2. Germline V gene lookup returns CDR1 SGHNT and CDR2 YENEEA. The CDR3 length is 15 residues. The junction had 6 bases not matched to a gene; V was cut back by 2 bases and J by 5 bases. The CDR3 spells CASSLTSGGRDTQYF. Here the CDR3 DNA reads TGTGCCAGCAGCTTAACTAGCGGAGGACGAGATACGCAGTATTTT.

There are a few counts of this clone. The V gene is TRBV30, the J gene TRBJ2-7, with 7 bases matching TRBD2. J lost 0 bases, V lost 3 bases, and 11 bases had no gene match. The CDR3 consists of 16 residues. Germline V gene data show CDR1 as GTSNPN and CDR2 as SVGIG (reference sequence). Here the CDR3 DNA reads TGTGCCTGGAGCCAAACCGGGGCGGGAGCCTCCTACGAGCAGTACTTC. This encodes CAWSQTGAGASYEQYF.

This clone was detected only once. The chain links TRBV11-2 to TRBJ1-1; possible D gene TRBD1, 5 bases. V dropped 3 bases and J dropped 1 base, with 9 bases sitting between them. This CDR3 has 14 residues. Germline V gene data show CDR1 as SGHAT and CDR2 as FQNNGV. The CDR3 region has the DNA TGTGCCAGCAGCTTTGGGAGGGGGAACACTGAAGCTTTCTTT. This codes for CASSFGRGNTEAFF.

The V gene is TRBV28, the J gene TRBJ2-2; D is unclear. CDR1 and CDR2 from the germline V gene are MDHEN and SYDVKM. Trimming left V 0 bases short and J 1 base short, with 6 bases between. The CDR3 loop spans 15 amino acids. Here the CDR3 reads CASSLWKQNTGELFF. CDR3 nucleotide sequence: TGTGCCAGCAGTTTATGGAAGCAGAACACCGGGGAGCTGTTTTTT.

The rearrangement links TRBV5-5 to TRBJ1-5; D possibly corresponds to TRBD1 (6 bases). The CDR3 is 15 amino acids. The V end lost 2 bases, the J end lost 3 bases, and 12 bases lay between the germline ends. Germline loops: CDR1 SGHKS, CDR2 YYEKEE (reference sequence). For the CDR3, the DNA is TGTGCCAGCAGCTTAGGACAGCTTACCAATCAGCCCCAGCATTTT. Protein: CASSLGQLTNQPQHF.

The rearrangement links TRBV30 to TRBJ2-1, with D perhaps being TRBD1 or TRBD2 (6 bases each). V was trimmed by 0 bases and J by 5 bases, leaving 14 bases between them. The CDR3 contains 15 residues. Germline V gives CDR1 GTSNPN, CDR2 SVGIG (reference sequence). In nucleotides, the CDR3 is TGTGCCTGGAGTGTCGGGGGCGCGTTCAACAATGAGCAGTTCTTC. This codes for CAWSVGGAFNNEQFF.

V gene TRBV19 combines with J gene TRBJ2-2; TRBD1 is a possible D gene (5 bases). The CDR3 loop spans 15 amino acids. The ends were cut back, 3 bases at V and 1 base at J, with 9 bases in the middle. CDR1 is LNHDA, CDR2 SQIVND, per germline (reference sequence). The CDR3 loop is CASSIRQRNTGELFF. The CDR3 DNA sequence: TGTGCCAGTAGTATCCGACAGCGGAACACCGGGGAGCTGTTTTTT.

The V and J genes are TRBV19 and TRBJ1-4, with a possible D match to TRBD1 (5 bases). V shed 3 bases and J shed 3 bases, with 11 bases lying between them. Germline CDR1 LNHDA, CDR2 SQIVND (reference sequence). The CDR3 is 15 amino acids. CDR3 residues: CASSIYTGANEKLFF. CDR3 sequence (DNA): TGTGCCAGTAGTATTTATACAGGAGCTAATGAAAAACTGTTTTTT.

The CDR3 DNA reads as TGTGCCAGCAGAGCCGACAGGCTCTCTGGGGCCAACGTCCTGACTTTC. It encodes CASRADRLSGANVLTF. J is TRBJ2-6 and V is TRBV5-4; TRBD1 is a possible D gene (6 bases). The CDR3 totals 16 residues. V shed 5 bases and J shed 0 bases, with 12 bases lying between them. Looked up from germline, CDR1 is SGHNT and CDR2 is YYREEE (reference sequence).

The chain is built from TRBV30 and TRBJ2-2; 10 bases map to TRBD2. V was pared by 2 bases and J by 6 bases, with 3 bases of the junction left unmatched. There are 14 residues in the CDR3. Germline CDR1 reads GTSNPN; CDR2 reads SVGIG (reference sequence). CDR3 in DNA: TGTGCCTGGAGTAGTGGACTAGCGGCCGGGGAGCTGTTTTTT. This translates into CAWSSGLAAGELFF.

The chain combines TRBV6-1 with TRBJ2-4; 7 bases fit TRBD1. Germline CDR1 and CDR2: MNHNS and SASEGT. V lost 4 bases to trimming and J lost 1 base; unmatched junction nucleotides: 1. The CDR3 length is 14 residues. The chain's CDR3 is CASSATGAKNIQYF. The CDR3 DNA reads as TGTGCCAGCAGTGCGACAGGGGCCAAAAACATTCAGTACTTC.

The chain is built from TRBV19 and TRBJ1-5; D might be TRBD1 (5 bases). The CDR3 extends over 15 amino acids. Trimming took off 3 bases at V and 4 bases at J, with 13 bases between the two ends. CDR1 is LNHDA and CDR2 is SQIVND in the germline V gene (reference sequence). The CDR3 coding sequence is TGTGCCAGTAGTATCCCCGGGACTAGGAATCAGCCCCAGCATTTT. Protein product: CASSIPGTRNQPQHF.

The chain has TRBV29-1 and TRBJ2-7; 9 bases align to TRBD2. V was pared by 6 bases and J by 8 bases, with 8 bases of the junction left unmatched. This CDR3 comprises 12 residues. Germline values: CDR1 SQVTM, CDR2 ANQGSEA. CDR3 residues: CSVRIPSGKQYF. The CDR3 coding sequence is TGCAGCGTCCGCATACCTAGCGGGAAGCAGTACTTC.

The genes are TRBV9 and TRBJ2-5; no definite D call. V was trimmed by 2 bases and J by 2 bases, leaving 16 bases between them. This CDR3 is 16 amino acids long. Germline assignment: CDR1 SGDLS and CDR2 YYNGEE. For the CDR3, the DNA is TGTGCCAGCAGCGTGACCCACAGCGTCGCTCAAGAGACCCAGTACTTC. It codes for CASSVTHSVAQETQYF. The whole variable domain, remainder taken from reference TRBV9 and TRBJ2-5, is DSGVTQTPKHLITATGQRVTLRCSPRSGDLSVYWYQQSLDQGLQFLIQYYNGEERAKGNILERFSAQQFPDLHSELNLSSLELGDSALYFCASSVTHSVAQETQYFGPGTRLLVL.

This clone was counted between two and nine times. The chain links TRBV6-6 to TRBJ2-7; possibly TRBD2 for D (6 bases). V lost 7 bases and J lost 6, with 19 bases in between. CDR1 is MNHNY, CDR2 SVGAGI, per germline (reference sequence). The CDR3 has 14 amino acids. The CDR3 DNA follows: TGTGCCAGCATCCTTGGGCCGCGGGGTTCCGAGCAGTACTTC. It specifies CASILGPRGSEQYF.

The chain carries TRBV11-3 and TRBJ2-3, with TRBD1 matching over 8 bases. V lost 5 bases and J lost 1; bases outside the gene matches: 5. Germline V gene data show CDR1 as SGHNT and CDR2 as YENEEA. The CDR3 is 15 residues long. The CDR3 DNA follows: TGTGCCAGCAGCCTGGGGACAGGCGGCACAGATACGCAGTATTTT. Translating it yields CASSLGTGGTDTQYF.

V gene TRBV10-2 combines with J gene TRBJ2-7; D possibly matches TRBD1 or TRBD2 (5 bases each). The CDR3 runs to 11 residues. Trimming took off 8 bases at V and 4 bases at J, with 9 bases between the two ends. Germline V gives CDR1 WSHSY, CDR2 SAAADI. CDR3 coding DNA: TGCGCCAGCGTGGGGGAGTACGAGCAGTACTTC. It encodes CASVGEYEQYF.

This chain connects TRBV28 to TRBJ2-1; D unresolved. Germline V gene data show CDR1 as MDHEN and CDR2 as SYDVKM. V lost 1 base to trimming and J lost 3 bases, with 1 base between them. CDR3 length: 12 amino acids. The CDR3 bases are TGTGCCAGCAGTTTATTCTACAATGAGCAGTTCTTC. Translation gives CASSLFYNEQFF.